This TCR beta chain was obtained from a study of T cell responses to AZD1222 COVID-19 vaccine. Repertoires were generated with immunoSEQ multiplex PCR, while TCRdb's copy carries only in-frame clones and drops some. The sample yields roughly 120,000 clones, 85% to 90% seen once. The V gene lost 0 bases and the J gene lost 0 bases, with 14 bases spanning the gap. Germline CDR1 is GTSNPN and CDR2 is SVGIG (reference sequence). This CDR3 has 16 amino acids. A note on this clone: No antigen is known for it.

Broader study findings: Spike-wide coverage was observed for vaccine-associated CD4 TCRs, with dominant responses at 160-218 and 743-854. In the spike-specific TCR repertoire, nearly half reportedly target unmutated variant regions.

This rearrangement joins TRBV30 to TRBJ1-2, with D maybe TRBD1 (6 bases). This clonotype was obtained from an adult in good health. The sample in question was peripheral blood, obtained on day 0 of AZD1222 vaccination. Here the CDR3 reads CAWSVPGARTNYGYTF. As DNA, the CDR3 is TGTGCCTGGAGTGTACCAGGGGCCCGAACTAACTATGGCTACACCTTC.